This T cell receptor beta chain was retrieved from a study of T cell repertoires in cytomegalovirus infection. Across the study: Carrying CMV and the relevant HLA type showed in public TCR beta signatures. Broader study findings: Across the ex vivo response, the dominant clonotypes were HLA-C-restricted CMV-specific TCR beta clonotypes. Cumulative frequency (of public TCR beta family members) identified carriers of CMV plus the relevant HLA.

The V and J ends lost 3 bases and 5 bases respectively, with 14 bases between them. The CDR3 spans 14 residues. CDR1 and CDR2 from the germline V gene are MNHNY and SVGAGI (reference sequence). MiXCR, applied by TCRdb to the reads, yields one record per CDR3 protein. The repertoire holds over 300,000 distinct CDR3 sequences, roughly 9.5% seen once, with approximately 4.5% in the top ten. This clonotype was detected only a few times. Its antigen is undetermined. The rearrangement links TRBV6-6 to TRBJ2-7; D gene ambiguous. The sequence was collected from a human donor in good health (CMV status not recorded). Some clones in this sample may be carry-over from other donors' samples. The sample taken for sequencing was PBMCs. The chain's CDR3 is CASSYSPLGNEQYF. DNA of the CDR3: TGTGCCAGCAGTTATTCTCCTCTAGGGAACGAGCAGTACTTC.